This T cell receptor (beta chain) was documented in a study of blood T cell repertoires in COVID-19. Per the original data handling: The authors estimated nucleated cell counts from reference gene primer amplification. Repertoires were generated with immunoSEQ multiplex PCR, while TCRdb's copy carries only in-frame clones and drops some. For V, J and clone size, that table is used; D and trimming come from the DNA. The profile shows about 59,000 clones, 65% to 85% of them singletons. The V and J ends lost 0 bases and 6 bases, in that order; junction bases with no gene match: 2. Germline values: CDR1 SGDLS, CDR2 YYNGEE. This CDR3 contains 14 residues. Only one count was recorded for this clone.

The sample was peripheral blood. This sequence was found in a man aged 60 to 69 with acute or convalescent COVID-19. The chain employs TRBV9 and TRBJ2-2; 7 bases line up with TRBD2. This CDR3 is CASSVAGGSGELFF. CDR3 nucleotide sequence: TGTGCCAGCAGCGTAGCCGGGGGGTCCGGGGAGCTGTTTTTT.